These 10 T cell receptor beta chains originate from one sample sequenced in a study of shared clonotypes between healthy human individuals (dated by TCRdb to about 2020). Library construction relied on the immunoSEQ multiplex PCR assay. In TCRdb, the immuneACCESS table is reduced to in-frame sequences with V and J assigned. These tables do not hold every clone; where another copy was compared, an unresolved V gene accounts for under half, and the others remain unexplained. Recorded for this sample are about 640,000 clones; 72% of them occurred a single time. Jointly, the top ten make up roughly 1.8% of the sample. Sequencing input: memory CD4+ T cells sorted from blood. What this sample's cell subset or site label stands for: CD45RA-negative fraction. The receptors were sampled from a woman aged 25 to 39 in good health.

The chain is built from TRBV14 and TRBJ1-1, with D unclear. Trimming took 4 bases from V and 3 from J, leaving 9 bases between them. The CDR3 is made up of 13 amino acids. Germline lookup yields CDR1 SGHDN and CDR2 FVKESK. CDR3 nucleotides: TGTGCCAGCAGCCCCCTCCGGGACACTGAAGCTTTCTTT. As protein: CASSPLRDTEAFF.

This clone occurred once. The rearrangement links TRBV28 to TRBJ1-5, with 9 bases that match TRBD1. This CDR3 has 16 residues. Germline lookup yields CDR1 MDHEN and CDR2 SYDVKM. The J segment lost 4 bases and the V segment lost 3 bases, leaving 7 bases of the junction unmatched. CDR3 loop: CASSFRTGTGNQPQHF. The CDR3 coding sequence is TGTGCCAGCAGTTTCCGGACCGGGACAGGGAATCAGCCCCAGCATTTT.

This clone appeared once. The chain is built from TRBV28 and TRBJ2-3, with a weak D call TRBD2 (5 bases). The CDR3 runs 12 residues. Deletions cut 5 bases from V and 8 bases from J, with 11 bases between. Germline lookup yields CDR1 MDHEN and CDR2 SYDVKM. The CDR3 sequence is CASSASGGTQYF. The DNA for the CDR3 is TGTGCCAGCAGTGCCAGCGGAGGTACGCAGTATTTT.

The chain carries TRBV18 and TRBJ2-5, with 11 nucleotides matching TRBD2. V lost 6 bases to trimming and J lost 4 bases; unmatched junction nucleotides: 7. The CDR3 contains 15 residues. CDR1 is KGHSH and CDR2 is LQKENI in the germline V gene. This CDR3 is CASSLLAGVGETQYF. As DNA, the CDR3 is TGTGCCAGCTCTCTACTAGCGGGAGTCGGAGAGACCCAGTACTTC.

The chain joins TRBV28 to TRBJ2-4; 11 bases agree with TRBD1. The CDR3 runs to 16 residues. The V segment lost 0 bases and the J segment 3 bases; nucleotides outside the gene matches: 1. Germline CDR1 reads MDHEN; CDR2 reads SYDVKM. This chain's CDR3 is CASSLWGTGGKNIQYF. The CDR3 DNA is TGTGCCAGCAGTTTATGGGGGACAGGGGGCAAAAACATTCAGTACTTC. The variable domain in full, with the rest retrieved from reference TRBV28 and TRBJ2-4, is DVKVTQSSRYLVKRTGEKVFLECVQDMDHENMFWYRQDPGLGLRLIYFSYDVKMKEKGDIPEGYSVSREKKERFSLILESASTNQTSMYLCASSLWGTGGKNIQYFGAGTRLSVL.

J is TRBJ1-1 and V is TRBV11-2, with D hard to call. CDR3 length equals 13 residues. With 6 bases removed from V and 3 bases from J, the gap between germline ends came to 11 bases. Germline CDR1 is SGHAT and CDR2 is FQNNGV. The CDR3 here is CASSSRPDTEAFF. The CDR3 DNA reads TGTGCCAGCAGTTCTAGACCGGACACTGAAGCTTTCTTT.

This clone has more than one count but fewer than ten. This sequence joins TRBV7-8 and TRBJ1-1, with 9 bases identical to TRBD1. Per the germline V gene, CDR1 is SGHVS and CDR2 is FQNEAQ. This CDR3 has 14 amino acids. Unmatched junction bases numbered 8, after V lost 2 bases and J lost 10 bases. The DNA of the CDR3 is TGTGCCAGCAGCTTACCTACCGGGACAGGGAGAGCTTTCTTT. Protein product: CASSLPTGTGRAFF. Together with reference TRBV7-8 and TRBJ1-1, the CDR3 gives the full variable domain: GAGVSQSPRYKVAKRGQDVALRCDPISGHVSLFWYQQALGQGPEFLTYFQNEAQLDKSGLPSDRFFAERPEGSVSTLKIQRTQQEDSAVYLCASSLPTGTGRAFFGQGTRLTVV.

The chain has TRBV5-6 and TRBJ2-3; the match to TRBD1 covers 10 bases. The CDR3 has 16 residues. Trimming took 0 bases from V and 6 from J; bases not matched to a gene: 7. Germline CDR1 reads SGHDT; CDR2 reads YYEEEE. CDR3 sequence: CASSLVGTGARDTQYF. CDR3 DNA: TGTGCCAGCAGCTTGGTAGGGACAGGGGCGCGGGATACGCAGTATTTT.

The V call is TRBV19, the J call TRBJ1-5, with D possibly being TRBD1 (6 bases). Between the trimmed V and J ends, which lost 1 base and 6 bases, there was a span of 16 bases. Germline CDR1 is LNHDA and CDR2 is SQIVND (reference sequence). CDR3 length: 16 residues. The CDR3 region has the DNA TGTGCCAGTAGTATAGGTACAGGGTTTTTCAGTCAGCCCCAGCATTTT. Residues: CASSIGTGFFSQPQHF. Full variable domain (outside the CDR3, taken from reference TRBV19 and TRBJ1-5): DGGITQSPKYLFRKEGQNVTLSCEQNLNHDAMYWYRQDPGQGLRLIYYSQIVNDFQKGDIAEGYSVSREKKESFPLTVTSAQKNPTAFYLCASSIGTGFFSQPQHFGDGTRLSIL.

V gene TRBV7-9 combines with J gene TRBJ2-7; D perhaps matches TRBD2 (6 bases). The CDR3 runs 15 residues. Germline CDR1 reads SEHNR; CDR2 reads FQNEAQ (reference sequence). V lost 6 bases to trimming and J lost 7 bases, with 22 bases between them. The CDR3 DNA reads as TGTGCCAGCAGGACTGGCGGAGGGGACCTGGGGGAGCAGTACTTC. This codes for CASRTGGGDLGEQYF.